These T cell receptor beta chains were read from a single sample in a study of graft-versus-host responses after intestinal transplantation. Only in-frame clones appear in the TCRdb table, and some are missing; sequencing was by immunoSEQ multiplex PCR. The sample has fewer than 95,000 clones; about 93% are singletons. These TCRs' antigens remain unknown. The source material was unstimulated CD8+ T cells sorted from spleen or lymph node cells, sampled before intestinal transplant. The receptors originated from a human donor who received an intestinal transplant. Both conserved end residues are part of each CDR3. Fields, in order: clone size, D gene, J gene, V gene, CDR3 DNA, CDR3 protein. D genes are given only for firm matches. Not all rows give a size; the values are once, few, many and, for expanded clones, a class.

clone_size: .
d_call: TRBD1
j_call: TRBJ2-1
v_call: TRBV27
cdr3_nt: TGTGCCAGCAGTTGGACAGGGGAGCAGTTCTTC
cdr3_aa: CASSWTGEQFF

clone_size: .
d_call: TRBD1
j_call: TRBJ2-7
v_call: TRBV5-4
cdr3_nt: TGTGCCAGCAGCTTTAACAGGGGCTACGAGCAGTACTTC
cdr3_aa: CASSFNRGYEQYF

clone_size: .
d_call: TRBD1
j_call: TRBJ2-1
v_call: TRBV7-9
cdr3_nt: TGTGCCAGCAGCTTAACAGGGGATGAGCAGTTCTTC
cdr3_aa: CASSLTGDEQFF

clone_size: .
d_call: .
j_call: TRBJ1-2
v_call: TRBV9
cdr3_nt: TGTGCCAGCAGCGTATCCGGAGGGAGCTACACCTTC
cdr3_aa: CASSVSGGSYTF

clone_size: .
d_call: TRBD1
j_call: TRBJ2-2
v_call: TRBV10-1
cdr3_nt: TGCGCCAGCAGTTCGGGAATGAGACGGGACAGTTTAAACACCGGGGAGCTGTTTTTT
cdr3_aa: CASSSGMRRDSLNTGELFF

clone_size: .
d_call: TRBD1
j_call: TRBJ1-4
v_call: TRBV25-1
cdr3_nt: TGTGCCAGCAGTGGGTTGGGGACAGGGATCGAAAAACTGTTTTTT
cdr3_aa: CASSGLGTGIEKLFF

clone_size: .
d_call: .
j_call: TRBJ1-5
v_call: TRBV27
cdr3_nt: TGTGCCAGCAGTTTAAGCAGCAATCAGCCCCAGCATTTT
cdr3_aa: CASSLSSNQPQHF

clone_size: .
d_call: TRBD1
j_call: TRBJ2-7
v_call: TRBV29-1
cdr3_nt: TGCAGCGTTGAAGGGCAGGGGGTCACCTACGAGCAGTACTTC
cdr3_aa: CSVEGQGVTYEQYF

clone_size: .
d_call: .
j_call: TRBJ1-2
v_call: TRBV5-6
cdr3_nt: TGTGCCAGCAGCGCGGCCTTCTATGGCTACACCTTC
cdr3_aa: CASSAAFYGYTF

clone_size: .
d_call: TRBD2
j_call: TRBJ2-1
v_call: TRBV9
cdr3_nt: TGTGCCAGCAGCTTTCATGCGGGGGGTCTATTCAATGAGCAGTTCTTC
cdr3_aa: CASSFHAGGLFNEQFF

clone_size: .
d_call: TRBD1
j_call: TRBJ2-1
v_call: TRBV2
cdr3_nt: TGTGCCAGCAGTGAAACGGGGACAGGGCTCTACAATGAGCAGTTCTTC
cdr3_aa: CASSETGTGLYNEQFF

clone_size: .
d_call: TRBD2
j_call: TRBJ2-3
v_call: TRBV29-1
cdr3_nt: TGCAGCGTTGCAACCGGGACTAGCAGCGCTAGCACAGATACGCAGTATTTT
cdr3_aa: CSVATGTSSASTDTQYF

clone_size: .
d_call: TRBD1
j_call: TRBJ2-3
v_call: TRBV9
cdr3_nt: TGTGCCAGCAGCGGAGGACAGGGGCCCCAGTATTTT
cdr3_aa: CASSGGQGPQYF

clone_size: .
d_call: TRBD1
j_call: TRBJ1-1
v_call: TRBV4-1
cdr3_nt: TGCGCCAGCAGCCAAGATGGGGGGACAGCTAACACTGAAGCTTTCTTT
cdr3_aa: CASSQDGGTANTEAFF

clone_size: few
d_call: .
j_call: TRBJ2-1
v_call: TRBV10-2
cdr3_nt: TGCGCCAGCAGTGTGTCAGGGAGCTCCTACAATGAGCAGTTCTTC
cdr3_aa: CASSVSGSSYNEQFF

clone_size: .
d_call: TRBD1
j_call: TRBJ2-7
v_call: TRBV7-9
cdr3_nt: TGTGCCAGCAGCAAGACAGGGGTCGAGCAGTACTTC
cdr3_aa: CASSKTGVEQYF

clone_size: .
d_call: .
j_call: TRBJ2-5
v_call: TRBV7-6
cdr3_nt: TGTGCCAGCAGCTTAGCAATATCCGAGACCCAGTACTTC
cdr3_aa: CASSLAISETQYF

clone_size: .
d_call: TRBD1
j_call: TRBJ2-7
v_call: TRBV6-5
cdr3_nt: TGTGCCAGCAGTTACTCGGATGGACAGGGCTACGAGCAGTACTTC
cdr3_aa: CASSYSDGQGYEQYF

clone_size: few
d_call: .
j_call: TRBJ2-7
v_call: TRBV18
cdr3_nt: TGTGCCAGCTCACCACCGGCAGGGGGGTACGAGCAGTACTTC
cdr3_aa: CASSPPAGGYEQYF

clone_size: .
d_call: TRBD2
j_call: TRBJ2-7
v_call: TRBV11-2
cdr3_nt: TGTGCCAGCAGCTCACCGGGGGAGGGCTACGAGCAGTACTTC
cdr3_aa: CASSSPGEGYEQYF

clone_size: .
d_call: TRBD2
j_call: TRBJ2-1
v_call: TRBV7-6
cdr3_nt: TGTGCCAGCAGCCCAGCGGGGGGGTACAATGAGCAGTTCTTC
cdr3_aa: CASSPAGGYNEQFF

clone_size: .
d_call: .
j_call: TRBJ2-7
v_call: TRBV15
cdr3_nt: TGTGCCACCAGCGAACGACAGGTCGGGTACCAATACGAGCAGTACTTC
cdr3_aa: CATSERQVGYQYEQYF

clone_size: .
d_call: TRBD2
j_call: TRBJ2-7
v_call: TRBV7-2
cdr3_nt: TGTGCCAGCAGCCCCTGGACGGGGGGGAACGAGCAGTACTTC
cdr3_aa: CASSPWTGGNEQYF

clone_size: .
d_call: .
j_call: TRBJ2-3
v_call: TRBV27
cdr3_nt: TGTGCCAGCAGTTTACGGACCGGGGCAGATACGCAGTATTTT
cdr3_aa: CASSLRTGADTQYF

clone_size: few
d_call: .
j_call: TRBJ1-4
v_call: TRBV27
cdr3_nt: TGTGCCAGCAGTTTATCGGTCGGGGTGGGGGAAAAACTGTTTTTT
cdr3_aa: CASSLSVGVGEKLFF

clone_size: .
d_call: TRBD2
j_call: TRBJ2-7
v_call: TRBV4-3
cdr3_nt: TGCGCCAGCAGCCAAGAAGAGAGCGGGGGGGTGATTTACGAGCAGTACTTC
cdr3_aa: CASSQEESGGVIYEQYF

clone_size: .
d_call: .
j_call: TRBJ2-7
v_call: TRBV4-3
cdr3_nt: TGCGCCAGCAGCCAAGATCGGCAGGGGTACCAATCTGGAGAGCAGTACTTC
cdr3_aa: CASSQDRQGYQSGEQYF

clone_size: .
d_call: .
j_call: TRBJ1-3
v_call: TRBV7-9
cdr3_nt: TGTGCCAGCAGCCCCTCAGGAGGGGTTGACACCATATATTTT
cdr3_aa: CASSPSGGVDTIYF

clone_size: .
d_call: TRBD2
j_call: TRBJ2-2
v_call: TRBV7-6
cdr3_nt: TGTGCCAGCAGCTTAGCGACTAGCGGGGGGGCCCCCGGGGAGCTGTTTTTT
cdr3_aa: CASSLATSGGAPGELFF

clone_size: .
d_call: TRBD1
j_call: TRBJ1-2
v_call: TRBV5-6
cdr3_nt: TGTGCCAGCAGCTCGACAGGGTTCGGTGGCTACACCTTC
cdr3_aa: CASSSTGFGGYTF

clone_size: .
d_call: TRBD1
j_call: TRBJ1-1
v_call: TRBV6-6
cdr3_nt: TGTGCCAGCAGTTTTCAGGGGGATGCTTTCTTT
cdr3_aa: CASSFQGDAFF

clone_size: .
d_call: .
j_call: TRBJ2-1
v_call: TRBV7-2
cdr3_nt: TGTGCCAGCAGCCTTGGGGGGTTGAATGAGCAGTTCTTC
cdr3_aa: CASSLGGLNEQFF

clone_size: .
d_call: .
j_call: TRBJ2-5
v_call: TRBV6-5
cdr3_nt: TGTGCCAGCAGTTGGAACAGCCCCCGGGAGACCCAGTACTTC
cdr3_aa: CASSWNSPRETQYF

clone_size: .
d_call: .
j_call: TRBJ2-1
v_call: TRBV27
cdr3_nt: TGTGCCACTGCCACGTTCGGCAATGAGCAGTTCTTC
cdr3_aa: CATATFGNEQFF

clone_size: .
d_call: TRBD1
j_call: TRBJ1-2
v_call: TRBV27
cdr3_nt: TGTGCCAGCAGTACAGGGGGCGCCCACTATGGCTACACCTTC
cdr3_aa: CASSTGGAHYGYTF

clone_size: .
d_call: .
j_call: TRBJ1-2
v_call: TRBV10-2
cdr3_nt: TGCGCCAGCAGTGAGACGGACAGTCAATGGGGTGTCGGAGGTTACTATGGCTACACCTTC
cdr3_aa: CASSETDSQWGVGGYYGYTF

clone_size: few
d_call: .
j_call: TRBJ1-6
v_call: TRBV7-2
cdr3_nt: TGTGCCAGCAGCTTAGTGGCAGGGATACGTTCACCCCTCCACTTT
cdr3_aa: CASSLVAGIRSPLHF

clone_size: .
d_call: .
j_call: TRBJ2-7
v_call: TRBV18
cdr3_nt: TGTGCCAGCTCACCTTTCGGGGATCCCCCTTACGAGCAGTACTTC
cdr3_aa: CASSPFGDPPYEQYF

clone_size: .
d_call: .
j_call: TRBJ2-7
v_call: TRBV4-3
cdr3_nt: TGCGCCAGCAGCCAAGATAGCGGATACGAGCAGTACTTC
cdr3_aa: CASSQDSGYEQYF

clone_size: .
d_call: .
j_call: TRBJ2-1
v_call: TRBV30
cdr3_nt: TGTGCCTGGAGTCCCACAGACTACAATGAGCAGTTCTTC
cdr3_aa: CAWSPTDYNEQFF

clone_size: once
d_call: TRBD1
j_call: TRBJ2-3
v_call: TRBV11-3
cdr3_nt: TGTGCCAGCAGCCAGGACAGGCTCTTGGGGCCAGATACGCAGTATTTT
cdr3_aa: CASSQDRLLGPDTQYF

clone_size: .
d_call: .
j_call: TRBJ2-7
v_call: TRBV5-6
cdr3_nt: TGTGCCAGCAGCTCCCCCAGGGGCCCCTACGAGCAGTACTTC
cdr3_aa: CASSSPRGPYEQYF

clone_size: .
d_call: TRBD2
j_call: TRBJ2-1
v_call: TRBV2
cdr3_nt: TGTGCCAGCAAACAGGTAGCGGGGTCTCGTAATGAGCAGTTCTTC
cdr3_aa: CASKQVAGSRNEQFF